The subject of this entry is one T cell receptor beta chain. This clonotype was detected only a few times. The specificity of this receptor is unknown. No clone much larger than this one lies a single base away; base qualities are absent. The source of the sample is a study of T cell repertoires in cytomegalovirus infection (dated by TCRdb to about 2019). Regarding the study in general: Because public TCR beta signatures pointed to carriage of CMV infection together with the matching HLA type, the HLA type of each donor mattered for the analysis. Study-wide findings and limitations: Cumulative frequency of public TCR beta family members discriminated carriers of CMV infection plus the relevant HLA type in this cohort and an independent 352-donor cohort. The ex vivo response was dominated by HLA-C-restricted CMV-specific TCR beta clonotypes, which also provided the single most frequent clonotype in two of eight donors.

The cysteine opens and the phenylalanine closes a CDR3 of 16 amino acids. Solely the CDR3 DNA is kept, with 48 bases framed from the first base. Clipping removes 6 bases from V and 3 bases from J, with 10 as the unmatched junction base count. CDR1 and CDR2 are drawn from the germline V gene: KGHSH, LQKENI. Sequencer: Illumina HiSeq 1500. TCRdb cleaned the public reads at Q25 with fastp, built clones with MiXCR and kept in-frame beta chains. Duplicate CDR3 protein sequences are folded into a single record with the most common DNA and genes. The sample table holds 250,000 to 350,000 distinct CDR3 sequences, of which roughly 23% were seen once. The ten largest clonotypes hold approximately 15% of the sample.

The V and J segments used are TRBV18 and TRBJ2-1, with 8 middle bases fitting TRBD1. Sequencing was carried out using PBMCs. The sequence was obtained from a human donor in good health (CMV status not recorded). Some clones in this sample may be carry-over from other donors' samples. At the DNA level, the sequence is TGTGCCAGCTCCCTATTTAAGGACAGGGTCTACAATGAGCAGTTCTTC. Translated, this gives CASSLFKDRVYNEQFF.